This TCR beta chain was sequenced during a study of cytomegalovirus exposure and HLA in healthy donors. A multiplex PCR was run with 60 Vbeta primers and 13 Jbeta primers. Method: immunoSEQ multiplex PCR; TCRdb's copy keeps in-frame clones and lacks some. The table includes 60,000 to 75,000 clones, around 78% detected once. Germline V CDR1 and CDR2: MGHRA, YSYEKL. The V gene lost 2 bases and the J gene lost 5 bases, with 13 bases spanning the gap. There are 15 residues in the CDR3. The clonotype comes from a man between 18 and 29 years old in good health and CMV-seropositive. The sequenced material came from PBMCs. The chain links TRBV4-1 to TRBJ2-1; possible D gene TRBD1, 5 bases. The CDR3: CASSQQSLQDNEQFF. CDR3 nucleotides: TGCGCCAGCAGCCAACAGTCCTTACAGGACAATGAGCAGTTCTTC.